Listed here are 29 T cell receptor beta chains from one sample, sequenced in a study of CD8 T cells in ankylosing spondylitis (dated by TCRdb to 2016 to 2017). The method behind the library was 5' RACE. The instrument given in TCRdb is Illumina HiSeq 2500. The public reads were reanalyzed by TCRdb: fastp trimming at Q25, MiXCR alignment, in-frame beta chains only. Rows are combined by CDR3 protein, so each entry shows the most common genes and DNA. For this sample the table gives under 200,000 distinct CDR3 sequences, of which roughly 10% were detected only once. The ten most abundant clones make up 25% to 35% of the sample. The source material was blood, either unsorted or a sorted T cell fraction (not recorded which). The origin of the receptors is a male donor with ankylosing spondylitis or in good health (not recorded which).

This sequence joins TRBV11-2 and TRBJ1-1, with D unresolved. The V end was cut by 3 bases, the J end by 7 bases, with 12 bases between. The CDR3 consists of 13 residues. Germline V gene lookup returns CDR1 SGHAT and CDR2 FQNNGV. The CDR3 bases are TGTGCCAGCAGCTTTGCTCATATCAGTGAAGCTTTCTTT. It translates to CASSFAHISEAFF.

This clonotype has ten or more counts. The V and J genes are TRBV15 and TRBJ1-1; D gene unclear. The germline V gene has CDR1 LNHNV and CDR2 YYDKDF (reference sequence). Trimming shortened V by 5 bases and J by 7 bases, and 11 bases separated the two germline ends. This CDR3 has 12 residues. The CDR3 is CATSPRGDEAFF. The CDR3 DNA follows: TGTGCCACCAGCCCCCGCGGGGATGAAGCTTTCTTT.

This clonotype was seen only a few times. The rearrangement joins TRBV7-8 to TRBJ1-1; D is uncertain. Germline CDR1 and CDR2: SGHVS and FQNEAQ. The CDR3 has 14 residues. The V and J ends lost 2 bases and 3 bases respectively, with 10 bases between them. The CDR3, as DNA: TGTGCCAGCAGCTTACGACGGCAGGACACTGAAGCTTTCTTT. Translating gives CASSLRRQDTEAFF.

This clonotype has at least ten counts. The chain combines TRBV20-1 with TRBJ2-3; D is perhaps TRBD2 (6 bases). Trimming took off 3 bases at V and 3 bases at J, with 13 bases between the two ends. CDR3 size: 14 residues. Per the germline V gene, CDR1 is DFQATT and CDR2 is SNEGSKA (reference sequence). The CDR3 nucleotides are TGCAGTGCTAGCGGGACGGGAGTAACAGATACGCAGTATTTT. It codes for CSASGTGVTDTQYF.

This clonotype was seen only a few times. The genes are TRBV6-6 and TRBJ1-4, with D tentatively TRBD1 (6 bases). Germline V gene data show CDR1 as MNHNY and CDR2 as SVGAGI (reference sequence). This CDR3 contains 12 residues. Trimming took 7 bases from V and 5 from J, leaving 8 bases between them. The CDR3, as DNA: TGTGCCAGCACAGGGGACAATGAAAAACTGTTTTTT. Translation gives CASTGDNEKLFF.

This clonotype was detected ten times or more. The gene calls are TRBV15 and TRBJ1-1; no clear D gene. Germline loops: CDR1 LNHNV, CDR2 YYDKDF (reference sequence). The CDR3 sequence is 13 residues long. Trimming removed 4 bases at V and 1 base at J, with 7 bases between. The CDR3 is CATSIGGNTEAFF. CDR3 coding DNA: TGTGCCACCAGCATCGGCGGGAACACTGAAGCTTTCTTT.

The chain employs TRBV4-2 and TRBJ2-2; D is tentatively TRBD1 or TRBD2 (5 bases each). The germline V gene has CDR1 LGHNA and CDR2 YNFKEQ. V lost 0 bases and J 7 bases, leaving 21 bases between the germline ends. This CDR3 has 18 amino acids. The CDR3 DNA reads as TGTGCCAGCAGCCAAGATGGGGGTGGTAGTAAACACGGCGGGGAGCTGTTTTTT. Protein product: CASSQDGGGSKHGGELFF.

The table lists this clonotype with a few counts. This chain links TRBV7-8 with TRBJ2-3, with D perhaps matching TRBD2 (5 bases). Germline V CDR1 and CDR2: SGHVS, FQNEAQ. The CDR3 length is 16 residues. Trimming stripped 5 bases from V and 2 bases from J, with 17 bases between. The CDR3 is CASSRPEDDYTDTQYF. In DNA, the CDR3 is TGTGCCAGCAGCCGCCCGGAGGACGATTACACAGATACGCAGTATTTT.

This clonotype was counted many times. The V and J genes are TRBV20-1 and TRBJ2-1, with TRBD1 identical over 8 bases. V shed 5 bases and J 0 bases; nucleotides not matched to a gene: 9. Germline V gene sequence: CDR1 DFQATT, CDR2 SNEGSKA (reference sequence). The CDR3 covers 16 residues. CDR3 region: CSAPPWTGNSYNEQFF. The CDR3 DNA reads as TGCAGTGCTCCCCCCTGGACAGGGAACTCCTACAATGAGCAGTTCTTC.

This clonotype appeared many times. This CDR3 reads CASSLGRNSPLHF. The CDR3 nucleotides are TGCGCCAGCAGCTTGGGACGTAATTCACCCCTCCACTTT. V and J are TRBV5-1 and TRBJ1-6; D is uncertain. The V and J ends lost 0 bases and 6 bases respectively, with 4 bases between them. CDR1 is SGHRS, CDR2 YFSETQ, per germline. The CDR3 has 13 amino acids.

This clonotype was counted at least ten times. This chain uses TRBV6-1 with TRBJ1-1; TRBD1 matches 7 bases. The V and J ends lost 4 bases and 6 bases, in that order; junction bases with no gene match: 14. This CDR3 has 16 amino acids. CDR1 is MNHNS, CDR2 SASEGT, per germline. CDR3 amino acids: CASSAGQHAPMPEAFF. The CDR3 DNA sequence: TGTGCCAGCAGTGCGGGACAGCATGCCCCGATGCCTGAAGCTTTCTTT.

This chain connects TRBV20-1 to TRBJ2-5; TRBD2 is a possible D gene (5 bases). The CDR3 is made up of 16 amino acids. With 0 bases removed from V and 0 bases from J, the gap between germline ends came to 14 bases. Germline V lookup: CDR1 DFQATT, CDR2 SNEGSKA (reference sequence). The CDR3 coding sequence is TGCAGTGCTAGAGATGGGAAGCGGAACTACCAAGAGACCCAGTACTTC. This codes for CSARDGKRNYQETQYF.

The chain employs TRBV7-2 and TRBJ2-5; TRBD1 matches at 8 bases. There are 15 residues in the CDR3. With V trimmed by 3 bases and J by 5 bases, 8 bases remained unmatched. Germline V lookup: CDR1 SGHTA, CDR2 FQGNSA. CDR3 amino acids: CASSFYRGSVETQYF. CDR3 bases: TGTGCCAGCAGCTTCTACAGGGGGTCCGTGGAGACCCAGTACTTC.

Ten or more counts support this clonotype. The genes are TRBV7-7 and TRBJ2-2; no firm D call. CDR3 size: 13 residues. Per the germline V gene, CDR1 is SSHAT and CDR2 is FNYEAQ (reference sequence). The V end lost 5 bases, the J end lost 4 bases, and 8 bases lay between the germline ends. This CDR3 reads CASSPLRTGELFF. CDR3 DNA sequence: TGTGCCAGCAGCCCCCTCCGCACCGGGGAGCTGTTTTTT.

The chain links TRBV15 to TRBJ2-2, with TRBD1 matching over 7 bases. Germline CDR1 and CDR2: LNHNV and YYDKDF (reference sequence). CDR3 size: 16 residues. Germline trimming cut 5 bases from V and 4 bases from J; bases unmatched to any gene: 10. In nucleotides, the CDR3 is TGTGCCACCAGCGCCCGACAGGGTGAGGTCACCGGGGAGCTGTTTTTT. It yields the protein CATSARQGEVTGELFF.

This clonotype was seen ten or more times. CDR3 protein: CATSRVGGQALHF. The CDR3 DNA sequence: TGTGCCACCAGCAGAGTGGGGGGGCAAGCCCTCCACTTT. The chain recombines TRBV15 with TRBJ1-6; possible D gene TRBD1, 6 bases. CDR3 length: 13 residues. V gave up 1 base and J gave up 14 bases, with 12 bases separating them. The V gene's germline CDR1 is LNHNV and CDR2 YYDKDF (reference sequence).

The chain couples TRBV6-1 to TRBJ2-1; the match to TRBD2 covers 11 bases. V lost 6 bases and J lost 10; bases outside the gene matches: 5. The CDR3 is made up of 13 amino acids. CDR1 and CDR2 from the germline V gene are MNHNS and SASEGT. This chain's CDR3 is CASRGLAVREQFF. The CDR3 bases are TGTGCCAGCAGGGGACTAGCGGTTAGGGAGCAGTTCTTC.

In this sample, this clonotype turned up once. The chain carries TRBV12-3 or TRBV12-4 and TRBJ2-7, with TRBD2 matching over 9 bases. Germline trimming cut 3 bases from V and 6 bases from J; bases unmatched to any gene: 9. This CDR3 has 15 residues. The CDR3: CASSFTSGFHPEQYF. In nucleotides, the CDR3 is TGTGCCAGCAGTTTCACTAGCGGGTTTCATCCCGAGCAGTACTTC.

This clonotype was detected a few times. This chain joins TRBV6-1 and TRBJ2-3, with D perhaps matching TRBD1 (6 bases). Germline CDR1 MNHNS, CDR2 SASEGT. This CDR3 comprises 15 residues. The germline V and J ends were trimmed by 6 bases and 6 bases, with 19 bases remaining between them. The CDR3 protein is CASSLRGQSEDTQYF. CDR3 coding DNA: TGTGCCAGCAGCCTCAGGGGCCAATCTGAGGATACGCAGTATTTT.

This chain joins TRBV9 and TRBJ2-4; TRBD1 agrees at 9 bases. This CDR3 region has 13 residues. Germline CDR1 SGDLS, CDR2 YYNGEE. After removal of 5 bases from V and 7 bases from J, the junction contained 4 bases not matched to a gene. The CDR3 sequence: CASSGTGHNIQYF. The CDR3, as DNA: TGTGCCAGCAGTGGGACAGGGCATAACATTCAGTACTTC.

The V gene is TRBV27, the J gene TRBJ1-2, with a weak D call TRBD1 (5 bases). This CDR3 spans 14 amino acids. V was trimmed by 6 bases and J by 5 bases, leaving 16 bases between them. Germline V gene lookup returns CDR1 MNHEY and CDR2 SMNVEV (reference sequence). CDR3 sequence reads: CASSSNGGEYGYTF. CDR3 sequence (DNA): TGTGCCAGCAGCAGCAACGGGGGGGAGTATGGCTACACCTTC.

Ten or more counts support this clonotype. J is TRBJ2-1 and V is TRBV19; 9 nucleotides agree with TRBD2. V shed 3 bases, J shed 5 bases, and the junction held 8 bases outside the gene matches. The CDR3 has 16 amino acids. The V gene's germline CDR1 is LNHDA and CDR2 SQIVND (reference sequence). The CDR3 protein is CASSILGGRGNNEQFF. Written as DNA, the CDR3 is TGTGCCAGTAGTATCCTTGGCGGGAGGGGTAACAATGAGCAGTTCTTC.

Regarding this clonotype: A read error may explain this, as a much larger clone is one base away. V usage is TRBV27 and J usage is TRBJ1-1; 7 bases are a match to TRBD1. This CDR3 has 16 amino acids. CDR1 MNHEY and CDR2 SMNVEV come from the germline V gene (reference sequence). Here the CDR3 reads CASSLIAGGYHTEVFF. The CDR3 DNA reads TGTGCCAGCAGTTTAATAGCAGGGGGTTATCACACTGAAGTTTTCTTT.

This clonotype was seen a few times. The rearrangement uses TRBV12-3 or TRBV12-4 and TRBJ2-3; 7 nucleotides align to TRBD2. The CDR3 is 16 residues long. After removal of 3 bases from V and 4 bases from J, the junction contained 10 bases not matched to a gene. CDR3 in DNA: TGTGCCAGCAGTTTCCTTCTAGCGGCGAACTCAGATACGCAGTATTTT. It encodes CASSFLLAANSDTQYF.

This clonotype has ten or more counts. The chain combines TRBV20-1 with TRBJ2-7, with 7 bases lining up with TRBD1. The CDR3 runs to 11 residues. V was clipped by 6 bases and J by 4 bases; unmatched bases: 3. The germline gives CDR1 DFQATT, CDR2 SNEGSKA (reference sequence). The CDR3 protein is CSAEDRYEQYF. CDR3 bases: TGCAGTGCCGAGGACAGGTACGAGCAGTACTTC.

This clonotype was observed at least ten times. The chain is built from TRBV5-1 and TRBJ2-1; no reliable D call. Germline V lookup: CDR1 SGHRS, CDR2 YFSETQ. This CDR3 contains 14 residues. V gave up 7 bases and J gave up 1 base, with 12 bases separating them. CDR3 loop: CASSLDPSYNEQFF. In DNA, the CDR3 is TGCGCCAGCTCCCTCGACCCTTCCTACAATGAGCAGTTCTTC.

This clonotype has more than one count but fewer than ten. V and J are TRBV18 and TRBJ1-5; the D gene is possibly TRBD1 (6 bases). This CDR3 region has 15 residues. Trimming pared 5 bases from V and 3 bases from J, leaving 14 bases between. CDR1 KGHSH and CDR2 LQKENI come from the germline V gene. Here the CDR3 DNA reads TGTGCCAGCTCATTCGAACAGGGTGTCAATCAGCCCCAGCATTTT. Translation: CASSFEQGVNQPQHF.

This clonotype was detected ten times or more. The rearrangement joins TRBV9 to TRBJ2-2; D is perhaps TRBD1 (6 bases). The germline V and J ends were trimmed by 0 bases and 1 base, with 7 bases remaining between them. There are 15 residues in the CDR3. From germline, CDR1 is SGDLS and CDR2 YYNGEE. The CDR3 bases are TGTGCCAGCAGCGTAGCACAGGGGAACACCGGGGAGCTGTTTTTT. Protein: CASSVAQGNTGELFF.

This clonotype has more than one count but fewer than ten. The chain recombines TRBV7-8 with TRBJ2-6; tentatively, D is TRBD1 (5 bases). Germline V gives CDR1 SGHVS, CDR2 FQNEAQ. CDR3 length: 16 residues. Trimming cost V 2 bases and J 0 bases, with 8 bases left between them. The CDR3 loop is CASSLRRASGANVLTF. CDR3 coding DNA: TGTGCCAGCAGCTTACGCAGGGCCTCTGGGGCCAACGTCCTGACTTTC.